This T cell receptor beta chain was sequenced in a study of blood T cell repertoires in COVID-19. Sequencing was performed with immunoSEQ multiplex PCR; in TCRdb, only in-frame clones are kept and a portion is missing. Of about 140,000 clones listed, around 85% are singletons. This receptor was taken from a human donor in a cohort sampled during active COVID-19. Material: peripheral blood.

CDR3 loop: CASSLGRGYEQYF. CDR3 nucleotide sequence: TGTGCCAGCAGCTTAGGCAGGGGCTACGAGCAGTACTTC. This chain joins TRBV11-2 and TRBJ2-7; tentatively, D is TRBD1 (6 bases). CDR3 length equals 13 residues. V shed 1 base and J shed 3 bases, with 7 bases lying between them. CDR1 and CDR2 (germline): SGHAT, FQNNGV.